This paragraph covers one T cell receptor beta chain sequence. The antigen is unknown. This entry comes from a study of shared clonotypes between healthy human individuals. Across the whole study: Donors, aged 18 to 49, were a couple of women and a few men. Researchers assigned three CD4 naive, three CD4 memory, two CD8 naive and one CD8 memory plate to each donor.

Germline-derived CDR1 and CDR2 are SGHAT and FQNNGV. CDR3 size: 15 residues. V trimming: 5 bases; J trimming: 9 bases; junction bases outside the gene matches: 12. Findings and limits, study-wide: Memory subsets had estimated richness that was generally smaller than that of naive subsets.

Measured with immunoSEQ multiplex PCR; TCRdb has only the in-frame clones, and not every one. The top ten clones hold roughly 0.4% of a sample with about 1.5 million clones, around 98% of them seen once. The sequencing sample was made of naive CD4+ T cells sorted from blood. Regarding subset: CD45RA+ positively selected. The rearrangement links TRBV11-2 to TRBJ2-1; 8 bases fit TRBD2. The source of this sequence is a man aged 25-45 years in good health. CDR3 DNA sequence: TGTGCCAGCAGCCCAGGACTAGGGACTAGTGGTGAGCAGTTCTTC. Protein sequence: CASSPGLGTSGEQFF. Full variable domain (outside the CDR3, taken from reference TRBV11-2 and TRBJ2-1): EAGVAQSPRYKIIEKRQSVAFWCNPISGHATLYWYQQILGQGPKLLIQFQNNGVVDDSQLPKDRFSAERLKGVDSTLKIQPAKLEDSAVYLCASSPGLGTSGEQFFGPGTRLTVL.